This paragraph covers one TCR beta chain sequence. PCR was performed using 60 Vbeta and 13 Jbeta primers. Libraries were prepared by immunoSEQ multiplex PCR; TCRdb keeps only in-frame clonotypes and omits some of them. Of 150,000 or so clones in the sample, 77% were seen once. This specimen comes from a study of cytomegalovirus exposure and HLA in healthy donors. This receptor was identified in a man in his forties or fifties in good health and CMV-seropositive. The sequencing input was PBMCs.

CDR3 bases: TGTGCCAGCAGTGACGACATTCGCTACACCTTC. Translation gives CASSDDIRYTF. The rearrangement joins TRBV6-1 to TRBJ1-2; D is uncertain. Between the trimmed V and J ends, which lost 3 bases and 9 bases, there was a span of 8 bases. Germline V gene sequence: CDR1 MNHNS, CDR2 SASEGT. The CDR3 consists of 11 residues.